This T cell receptor beta chain stems from a study of cytomegalovirus exposure and HLA in healthy donors. Findings and limits, study-wide: In a later analysis, 16,951 TCR beta sequences were associated with HLA alleles at 0.05 false discovery rate. 164 TCR beta chains were listed as cytomegalovirus-associated.

The study ran its PCR with 60 Vbeta and 13 Jbeta primers. Data came from immunoSEQ multiplex PCR; TCRdb stores just in-frame clones and leaves some out. The sample holds some 110,000 clones, more than 60% seen once. Worth noting for this clone: Its antigen is not known.

The V gene's germline CDR1 is SNHLY and CDR2 FYNNEI. CDR3 length: 13 residues. The V end was cut by 8 bases, the J end by 4 bases, with 14 bases between. The TCR comes from a man aged 35 to 55 in good health and CMV-seronegative. Sequenced: PBMCs. The V gene is TRBV2, the J gene TRBJ1-1; the D gene is possibly TRBD1 (5 bases). The chain's CDR3 is CASRLEGFTEAFF. In DNA, the CDR3 is TGTGCCAGCCGCTTGGAGGGGTTCACTGAAGCTTTCTTT.